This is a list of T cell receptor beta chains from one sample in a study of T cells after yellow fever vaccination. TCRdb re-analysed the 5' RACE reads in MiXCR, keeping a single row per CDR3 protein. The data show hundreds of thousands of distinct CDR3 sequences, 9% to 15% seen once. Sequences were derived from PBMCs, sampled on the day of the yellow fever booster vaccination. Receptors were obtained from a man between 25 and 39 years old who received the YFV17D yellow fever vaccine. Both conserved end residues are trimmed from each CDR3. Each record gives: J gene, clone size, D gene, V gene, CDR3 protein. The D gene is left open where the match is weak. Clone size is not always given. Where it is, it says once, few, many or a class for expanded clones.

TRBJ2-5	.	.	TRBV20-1	SAPKFGERETQY
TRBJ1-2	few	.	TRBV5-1	ASSYDKNYGYT
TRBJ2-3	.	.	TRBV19	ASRRDRVADTQY
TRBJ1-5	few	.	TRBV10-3	ATKGRGDSNQPQH
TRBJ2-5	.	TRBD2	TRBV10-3	AISAGTSGKETQY
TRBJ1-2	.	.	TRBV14	ASSRVGDYT
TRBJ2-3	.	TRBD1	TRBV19	ASSIPGTGSTDTQY
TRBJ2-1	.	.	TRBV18	ASSPPVRDGSYNEQF
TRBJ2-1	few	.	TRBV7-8	ASSLLGPIYNEQF
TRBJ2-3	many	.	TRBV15	ATSKGLRTDTQY
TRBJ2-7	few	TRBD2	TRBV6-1	ASRPTGTSAREQY
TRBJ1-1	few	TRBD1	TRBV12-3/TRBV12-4	ASSGTGGVGTEAF
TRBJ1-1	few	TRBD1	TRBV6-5	ASIKTGAGEAF
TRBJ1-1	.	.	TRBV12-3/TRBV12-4	ASSFRALNTEAF
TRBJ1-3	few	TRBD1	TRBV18	ASSPGQLNSGNTIY
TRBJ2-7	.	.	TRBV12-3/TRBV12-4	ASSDYRETYEQY
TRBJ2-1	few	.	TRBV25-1	ASSEYFQNNEQF
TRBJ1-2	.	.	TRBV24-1	ATSDASNYGYT
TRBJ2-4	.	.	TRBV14	ASSQEVLGLKY
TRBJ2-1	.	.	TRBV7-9	ASSSTANNEQF
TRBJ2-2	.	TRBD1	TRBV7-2	ASSLQQGAVGELF
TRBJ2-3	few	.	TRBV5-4	ASSLFSGQPDTDTQY
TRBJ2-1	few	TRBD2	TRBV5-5	ASSLEVSGKGANEQF
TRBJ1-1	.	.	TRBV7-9	ASSLAQEYTEAF
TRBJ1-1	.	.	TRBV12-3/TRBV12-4	ASSLAPRDPTEAF
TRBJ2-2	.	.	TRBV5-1	ASAGTDTGELF
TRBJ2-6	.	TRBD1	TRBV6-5	ASSYRDRGYSGANVLT
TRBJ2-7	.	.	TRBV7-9	ALGRISSYEQY